The sequence of this TCR beta chain was determined in a study of blood T cell repertoires in COVID-19. Overall study: Sources were T cells, B-cell-depleted T cells, or PBMCs; the material itself was cDNA or gDNA.

The V segment lost 4 bases and the J segment 6 bases; nucleotides outside the gene matches: 11. The length of the CDR3 is 16 residues. CDR1 and CDR2 from the germline V gene are KGHDR and SFDVKD. Original data processing: Scientists estimated how many nucleated cells there were by amplifying reference gene primers. Profiled with immunoSEQ multiplex PCR; TCRdb holds only in-frame clones, not every one. The V and J calls and clone size come from that table; D and trimming were worked out from the DNA. The table shows some 160,000 clones, with more than 75% occurring only once. Participant age was roughly 18 to 89 years, and participants resided in about 25 US areas. Participants' reported clinical history set cohort assignment.

The receptor was isolated from a woman between 45 and 60 years old who had recovered from COVID-19. The J gene is TRBJ2-1, the V gene TRBV24-1, with TRBD1 matching over 7 bases. Sequencing used PBMCs or T cells enriched from blood (not recorded which). The CDR3 DNA is TGTGCCACCAGTGACCCTTACAGGGGACCCTCCAATGAGCAGTTCTTC. Protein product: CATSDPYRGPSNEQFF.